The 24 T cell receptor beta chains presented below share a single source sample, sequenced in a study of metastatic and nonmetastatic thyroid tumors. TCRdb re-called clones via MiXCR from the PCR reads. The sample records 40,000 to 50,000 clones, 9% to 13% being singletons. Thyroid surgery had not been preceded by any treatment in any patient. Sequencing used blood. The origin of the receptors is a male donor with papillary thyroid cancer or a benign thyroid nodule (not recorded which). Some clones in this sample may be carry-over from other donors' samples.

This clone was detected ten times or more. The chain employs TRBV5-1 and TRBJ2-7; possibly TRBD2 for D (5 bases). Trimming took off 0 bases at V and 3 bases at J, with 13 bases between the two ends. Germline V lookup: CDR1 SGHRS, CDR2 YFSETQ. The CDR3 spans 15 residues. The CDR3 protein is CASSLGPPGSYEQYF. Here the CDR3 DNA reads TGCGCCAGCAGCTTGGGCCCCCCTGGGAGCTACGAGCAGTACTTC.

This clone was counted at least ten times. A read error is possible here, since a much larger clone lies one base away. The rearrangement uses TRBV28 and TRBJ2-3, with 9 bases that match TRBD2. Germline V gene sequence: CDR1 MDHEN, CDR2 SYDVKM. After removal of 11 bases from V and 6 bases from J, the junction contained 21 bases not matched to a gene. The CDR3 consists of 17 residues. The CDR3 sequence: CACTLRLAGVLRDTQYF. CDR3 DNA sequence: TGTGCCTGCACCCTTCGCTTAGCGGGAGTCTTGAGGGATACGCAGTATTTT.

This clone was found many times. The V gene is TRBV6-4, the J gene TRBJ2-3, with TRBD2 matching over 14 bases. Germline trimming cut 3 bases from V and 4 bases from J; bases unmatched to any gene: 0. The length of the CDR3 is 15 residues. Germline CDR1 is MRHNA and CDR2 is SNTAGT. CDR3 nucleotide sequence: TGTGCCAGCAGTGAGACTAGCGGGGGGGCAGATACGCAGTATTTT. It codes for CASSETSGGADTQYF.

In this sample, this clone turned up many times. V usage is TRBV2 and J usage is TRBJ2-7, with D perhaps TRBD1 or TRBD2 (5 bases each). Germline lookup yields CDR1 SNHLY and CDR2 FYNNEI. Trimming removed 7 bases at V and 4 bases at J, with 14 bases between. This CDR3 has 13 residues. This chain's CDR3 is CASTTPGRYEQYF. As DNA, the CDR3 is TGTGCCAGCACCACCCCGGGGCGATACGAGCAGTACTTC. The full variable domain, with the rest looked up from reference TRBV2 and TRBJ2-7, is EPEVTQTPSHQVTQMGQEVILRCVPISNHLYFYWYRQILGQKVEFLVSFYNNEISEKSEIFDDQFSVERPDGSNFTLKIRSTKLEDSAMYFCASTTPGRYEQYFGPGTRLTVT.

This clone was observed many times. The chain uses TRBV5-4 and TRBJ1-2; D gene ambiguous. The CDR3 contains 12 residues. The germline CDR1 and CDR2 sequences are SGHNT and YYREEE (reference sequence). V was shortened by 4 bases and J by 8 bases, with 12 bases between the two germline ends. The chain's CDR3 is CASSPGPVGYTF. The CDR3 DNA sequence: TGTGCCAGCAGCCCTGGGCCGGTCGGCTACACCTTC.

At least ten counts were recorded for this clone. The chain employs TRBV5-1 and TRBJ2-6, with D maybe TRBD1 (5 bases). The CDR3 is 16 residues long. Germline V CDR1 and CDR2: SGHRS, YFSETQ. Trimming removed 4 bases from V and 4 bases from J, with 15 bases in between. Here the CDR3 reads CASSARDRPGANVLTF. The CDR3 DNA reads as TGCGCCAGCAGCGCACGTGACAGACCAGGGGCCAACGTCCTGACTTTC.

This clone appeared many times. The V gene is TRBV20-1, the J gene TRBJ2-7; 9 nucleotides agree with TRBD1. Germline V gene sequence: CDR1 DFQATT, CDR2 SNEGSKA (reference sequence). The CDR3 contains 13 residues. The CDR3 DNA sequence: TGCAGCCCACGGGGACAGGGCATCCACGAGCAGTACTTC. It specifies CSPRGQGIHEQYF.

The J gene is TRBJ2-5, the V gene TRBV5-1; TRBD1 might be the D (6 bases). This CDR3 spans 16 amino acids. CDR1 is SGHRS, CDR2 YFSETQ, per germline. V was clipped by 0 bases and J by 0 bases, with 12 bases between them. The CDR3 here is CASSLGGRLYQETQYF. DNA of the CDR3: TGCGCCAGCAGCTTGGGGGGGCGGCTGTACCAAGAGACCCAGTACTTC. The full variable domain, rest sourced from reference TRBV5-1 and TRBJ2-5, is KAGVTQTPRYLIKTRGQQVTLSCSPISGHRSVSWYQQTPGQGLQFLFEYFSETQRNKGNFPGRFSGRQFSNSRSEMNVSTLELGDSALYLCASSLGGRLYQETQYFGPGTRLLVL.

This clone was recorded at least ten times. This chain joins TRBV7-9 and TRBJ2-1, with D hard to call. The germline CDR1 and CDR2 sequences are SEHNR and FQNEAQ (reference sequence). Trimming stripped 5 bases from V and 5 bases from J, with 19 bases between. There are 16 residues in the CDR3. The CDR3 spells CASSPNPPSGHNEQFF. The CDR3 region has the DNA TGTGCCAGCAGCCCAAATCCCCCGTCGGGCCACAATGAGCAGTTCTTC. The complete variable domain, with remaining parts taken from reference TRBV7-9 and TRBJ2-1, reads DTGVSQNPRHKITKRGQNVTFRCDPISEHNRLYWYRQTLGQGPEFLTYFQNEAQLEKSRLLSDRFSAERPKGSFSTLEIQRTEQGDSAMYLCASSPNPPSGHNEQFFGPGTRLTVL.

This clone was observed at least ten times. The V gene is TRBV6-1, the J gene TRBJ1-6; D gene uncertain. The CDR3 spans 16 residues. Germline CDR1 is MNHNS and CDR2 is SASEGT. V was trimmed by 6 bases and J by 15 bases, leaving 27 bases between them. The CDR3 sequence: CASRDTDARRKAVLHF. For the CDR3, the DNA is TGTGCCAGCAGGGATACAGATGCCCGGAGGAAGGCGGTCCTCCACTTT.

This clone was picked up many times. The sample has other DNA sequences that encode this CDR3 too. The CDR3 region has the DNA TGCGCCAGCAGTGATCTAGGGCACACTGAAGCTTTCTTT. It encodes CASSDLGHTEAFF. The rearrangement joins TRBV10-2 to TRBJ1-1; no clear D gene. The V end was cut by 3 bases, the J end by 3 bases, with 8 bases between. The CDR3 is 13 residues long. Per germline, CDR1 WSHSY and CDR2 SAAADI.

This clone was picked up many times. The rearrangement links TRBV28 to TRBJ2-7; D gene ambiguous. CDR3 length: 10 amino acids. Deletions cut 8 bases from V and 3 bases from J, with 5 bases between. Germline assignment: CDR1 MDHEN and CDR2 SYDVKM. The chain's CDR3 is CASGRYEQYF. CDR3 bases: TGTGCCAGCGGCCGCTACGAGCAGTACTTC.

This clone came up many times. The V and J genes are TRBV4-1 and TRBJ2-7, with TRBD2 as a possible D gene (6 bases). The CDR3 sequence is 16 residues long. Germline CDR1 and CDR2: MGHRA and YSYEKL. V lost 4 bases and J lost 1, with 17 bases in between. The CDR3 bases are TGCGCCAGCAGCCGCGTTAGCGGCGACCCGTCCTACGAGCAGTACTTC. Its protein product is CASSRVSGDPSYEQYF.

This clone appeared a few times. At one end the junction does not follow the germline gene, possibly because of a read error. The CDR3 region has the DNA TGTGCCAGCATGTACACCCCGAACACCGGGGAGCCGTTTTTT. Translation: CASMYTPNTGEPFF. The chain recombines TRBV6-1 with TRBJ2-2, with D maybe TRBD2 (5 bases). Germline assignment: CDR1 MNHNS and CDR2 SASEGT. The CDR3 is made up of 14 amino acids.

A remark on this clone: A read error may be the cause here, since a much bigger clone is one base away. Other nucleotide sequences in the sample specify the same CDR3. CDR3 nucleotide sequence: TGTGCCAGCAGTCACGTGGTGGATGGGGATACGCAGTATTTT. Translation gives CASSHVVDGDTQYF. The rearrangement links TRBV12-3 or TRBV12-4 to TRBJ2-3, with D hard to call. There are 14 residues in the CDR3. V shed 5 bases and J shed 6 bases, with 15 bases lying between them.

This clone counts as medium-sized. V gene TRBV6-1 combines with J gene TRBJ2-7, with a possible D match to TRBD2 (6 bases). CDR1 is MNHNS and CDR2 is SASEGT in the germline V gene. The ends were cut back, 6 bases at V and 0 bases at J, with 15 bases in the middle. CDR3 size: 15 residues. The CDR3 region is CASRGHLASSYEQYF. The CDR3 coding sequence is TGTGCCAGCAGGGGGCACCTAGCGAGCTCCTACGAGCAGTACTTC.

Comment on this clone: The final CDR3 position lacks the conserved phenylalanine or tryptophan, pointing to a likely read error. The rearrangement links TRBV6-1 to TRBJ1-5; D is unclear. The germline gives CDR1 MNHNS, CDR2 SASEGT. This CDR3 spans 16 amino acids. The CDR3 DNA is TGTGCCAGCAGTCCCCTCTACTCGGGATACAATCAGCCACAGCATTCT. Its protein product is CASSPLYSGYNQPQHS.

This clone was observed many times. The chain uses TRBV28 and TRBJ2-1; 12 bases are shared with TRBD2. CDR1 MDHEN and CDR2 SYDVKM come from the germline V gene. CDR3 length: 19 amino acids. Trimming took 4 bases from V and 3 from J; bases not matched to a gene: 13. The DNA of the CDR3 is TGTGCCAGCAGTTCCTGGGGGACTAGCGGGCTGAGGGGCTACAATGAGCAGTTCTTC. Amino acid sequence: CASSSWGTSGLRGYNEQFF.

V and J are TRBV6-2 or TRBV6-3 and TRBJ1-5; no firm D call. Per germline, CDR1 MNHEY and CDR2 SVGEGT. The V end was cut by 3 bases, the J end by 3 bases, with 12 bases between. This CDR3 contains 15 residues. CDR3: CASSYWVGLNQPQHF. The CDR3 DNA reads as TGTGCCAGCAGTTATTGGGTAGGGCTCAATCAGCCCCAGCATTTT.

This clone showed up many times. The rearrangement links TRBV6-1 to TRBJ2-1, with unresolved D. The V end lost 10 bases, the J end lost 2 bases, and 15 bases lay between the germline ends. The length of the CDR3 is 14 residues. Germline V gene sequence: CDR1 MNHNS, CDR2 SASEGT. The CDR3 spells CATERRVPYNEQFF. CDR3 nucleotides: TGTGCCACTGAACGACGGGTCCCCTACAATGAGCAGTTCTTC.

This clone was seen many times. J is TRBJ1-1 and V is TRBV9, with D tentatively TRBD1 (6 bases). Trimming stripped 4 bases from V and 2 bases from J, with 18 bases between. In germline, CDR1 is SGDLS, CDR2 YYNGEE. The CDR3 sequence is 16 residues long. The CDR3 loop reads CASSLLGGRDNTEAFF. The CDR3 DNA reads as TGTGCCAGCAGCCTGCTGGGGGGCAGGGACAACACTGAAGCTTTCTTT.

This clone was counted a single time. This sequence may be a read error, since a much larger clone differs from it by one base. J is TRBJ1-1 and V is TRBV7-3; D not resolved. Trimming stripped 8 bases from V and 7 bases from J, with 20 bases between. The CDR3 totals 14 residues. The germline V gene encodes CDR1 SGHTA and CDR2 FQGTGA. DNA for the CDR3: TGTGCCAGCGCTTGGGAGCCCAACAGCGGTGAAGCTTTCTTT. Amino acid sequence: CASAWEPNSGEAFF.

This clone was seen repeatedly, ten times or more. The chain joins TRBV28 to TRBJ2-5, with TRBD1 identical over 9 bases. Germline lookup yields CDR1 MDHEN and CDR2 SYDVKM. J was trimmed by 4 bases and V by 6 bases; bases with no gene match: 6. The CDR3 has 14 amino acids. CDR3 loop: CASSLDRGGETQYF. The CDR3 DNA reads as TGTGCCAGCAGCTTGGACAGGGGAGGAGAGACCCAGTACTTC.

The V call is TRBV7-2, the J call TRBJ1-1; TRBD1 matches 7 bases. This CDR3 has 15 residues. The V gene end was trimmed by 6 bases and the J gene end by 4 bases; junction bases not matched to a gene: 11. CDR1 and CDR2 from the germline V gene are SGHTA and FQGNSA. The CDR3 bases are TGTGCCAGCAGAGCCCCCACAGGGGCGCCCACTGAAGCTTTCTTT. Encoded protein: CASRAPTGAPTEAFF.